This TCR beta chain was recovered during a study of shared clonotypes between healthy human individuals. Overall study findings and caveats: Sequencing depth was a factor that was expected to affect clonotype sharing among donors.

A remark on this clone: The antigen is undetermined.

The repertoire was sequenced with immunoSEQ multiplex PCR; TCRdb's copy has only in-frame clones and lacks some. The sample consists of 2 million to 2.5 million clones, almost 96% of them appearing once. This CDR3 spans 13 amino acids. Looked up from germline, CDR1 is MGHDK and CDR2 is SYGVNS. V was clipped by 2 bases and J by 3 bases, with 7 bases between them. All of the donors resided in Nashville, Tennessee, and each was a Caucasian adult. The sample consisted of naive CD4+ T cells sorted from blood. Subset noted: CD45RA+ positively selected. The sequence was obtained from a young man in good health. This chain joins TRBV25-1 and TRBJ2-5; D is unresolved. The CDR3 DNA reads TGTGCCAGCAGTGAACCAGGAAAAGAGACCCAGTACTTC. Residues: CASSEPGKETQYF.